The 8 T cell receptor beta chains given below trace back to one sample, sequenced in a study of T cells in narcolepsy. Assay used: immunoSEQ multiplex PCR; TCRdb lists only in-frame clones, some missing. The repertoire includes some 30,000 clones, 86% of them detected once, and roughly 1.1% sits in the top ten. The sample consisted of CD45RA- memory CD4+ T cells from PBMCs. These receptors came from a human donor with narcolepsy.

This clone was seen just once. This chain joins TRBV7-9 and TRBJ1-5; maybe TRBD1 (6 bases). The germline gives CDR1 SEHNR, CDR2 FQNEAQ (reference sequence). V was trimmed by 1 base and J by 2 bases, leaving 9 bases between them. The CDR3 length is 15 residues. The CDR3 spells CASSLGTVGNQPQHF. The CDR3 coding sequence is TGTGCCAGCAGCTTAGGGACAGTGGGCAATCAGCCCCAGCATTTT.

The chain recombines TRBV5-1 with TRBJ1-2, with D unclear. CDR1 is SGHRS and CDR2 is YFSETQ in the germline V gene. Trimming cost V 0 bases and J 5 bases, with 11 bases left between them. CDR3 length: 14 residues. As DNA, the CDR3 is TGCGCCAGCAGCTTGGGTGCCCCCTCATATGGCTACACCTTC. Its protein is CASSLGAPSYGYTF.

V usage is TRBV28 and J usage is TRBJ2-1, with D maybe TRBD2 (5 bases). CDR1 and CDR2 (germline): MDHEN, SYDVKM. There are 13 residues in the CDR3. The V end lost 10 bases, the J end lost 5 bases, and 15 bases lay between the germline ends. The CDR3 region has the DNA TGTGCCACAGCGGTAATTCCCCACAATGAGCAGTTCTTC. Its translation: CATAVIPHNEQFF. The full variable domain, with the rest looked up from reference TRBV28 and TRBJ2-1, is DVKVTQSSRYLVKRTGEKVFLECVQDMDHENMFWYRQDPGLGLRLIYFSYDVKMKEKGDIPEGYSVSREKKERFSLILESASTNQTSMYLCATAVIPHNEQFFGPGTRLTVL.

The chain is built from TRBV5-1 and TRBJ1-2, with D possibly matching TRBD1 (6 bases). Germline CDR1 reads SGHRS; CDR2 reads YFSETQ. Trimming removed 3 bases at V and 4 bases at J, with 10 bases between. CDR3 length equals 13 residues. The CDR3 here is CASSSQGSYGYTF. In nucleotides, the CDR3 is TGCGCCAGCAGCTCTCAGGGGAGCTATGGCTACACCTTC.

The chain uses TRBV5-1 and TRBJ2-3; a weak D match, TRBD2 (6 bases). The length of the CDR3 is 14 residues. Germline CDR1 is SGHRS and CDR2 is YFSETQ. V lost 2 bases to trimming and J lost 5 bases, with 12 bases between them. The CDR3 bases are TGCGCCAGCAGCTTCCAAGGGCGGGGAGATACGCAGTATTTT. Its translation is CASSFQGRGDTQYF.

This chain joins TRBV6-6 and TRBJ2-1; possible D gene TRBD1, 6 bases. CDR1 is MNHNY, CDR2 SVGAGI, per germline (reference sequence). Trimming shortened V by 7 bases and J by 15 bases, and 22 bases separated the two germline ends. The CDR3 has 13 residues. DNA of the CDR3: TGTGCCAGCACTATGGGGGCAGGCTACAGCTCGTTCTTC. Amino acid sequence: CASTMGAGYSSFF.

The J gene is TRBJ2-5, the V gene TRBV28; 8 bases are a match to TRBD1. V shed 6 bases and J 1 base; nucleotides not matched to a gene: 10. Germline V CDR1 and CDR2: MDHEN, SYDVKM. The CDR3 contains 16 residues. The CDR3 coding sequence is TGTGCCAGCAGCCCTCGGTCCAGGGGGCGCCAAGAGACCCAGTACTTC. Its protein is CASSPRSRGRQETQYF.

CDR3 coding DNA: TGTGCCAGCAGCCCATCAGGGGCTAACTATGGCTACACCTTC. The encoded protein is CASSPSGANYGYTF. The rearrangement links TRBV11-2 to TRBJ1-2, with D perhaps matching TRBD1 (6 bases). Trimming removed 5 bases at V and 0 bases at J, with 10 bases between. This CDR3 region has 14 residues. Germline CDR1 SGHAT, CDR2 FQNNGV.